These T cell receptor beta chains were read from a single sample in a study of blood T cell repertoires in COVID-19. The assay was immunoSEQ multiplex PCR, and TCRdb's table has in-frame clones only and misses some. Among about 200,000 clones, roughly 82% were seen once, and the ten largest hold about 11%. Input material: PBMCs or T cells enriched from blood (not recorded which). These receptors were taken from a man between 35 and 55 years old who had recovered from COVID-19. Both conserved end residues are part of each CDR3. Each record gives: J gene, V gene, CDR3 protein.

J gene: TRBJ1-2
V gene: TRBV30
CDR3 protein: CAWSSRGAGYGYTF

J gene: TRBJ2-1
V gene: TRBV7-3
CDR3 protein: CASSLQSSTVYNEQFF

J gene: TRBJ1-2
V gene: TRBV14
CDR3 protein: CASSSDINYGYTF

J gene: TRBJ2-5
V gene: TRBV27
CDR3 protein: CASSFTPGQGKETQYF

J gene: TRBJ2-1
V gene: TRBV11-2
CDR3 protein: CASSLSSGSIGSYNEQFF

J gene: TRBJ1-1
V gene: TRBV6-5
CDR3 protein: CASSPRTLNTEAFF

J gene: TRBJ1-1
V gene: TRBV28
CDR3 protein: CASSRQGATRRLVNEAFF

J gene: TRBJ1-3
V gene: TRBV7-2
CDR3 protein: CASTQGQGDTIYF

J gene: TRBJ1-5
V gene: TRBV2
CDR3 protein: CASSGTGGDQPQHF

J gene: TRBJ1-1
V gene: TRBV4-3
CDR3 protein: CASSQDRGPDTEAFF

J gene: TRBJ1-2
V gene: TRBV27
CDR3 protein: CASSPTGSHYGYTF

J gene: TRBJ2-7
V gene: TRBV6-1
CDR3 protein: CASSDTYQGREQYF

J gene: TRBJ2-2
V gene: TRBV14
CDR3 protein: CASRRTGGPGELFF

J gene: TRBJ1-2
V gene: TRBV7-2
CDR3 protein: CASSLVGQGVGYTF

J gene: TRBJ1-4
V gene: TRBV28
CDR3 protein: CASSSTAGTNEKLFF

J gene: TRBJ2-7
V gene: TRBV9
CDR3 protein: CASSVAGLAGFYEQYF

J gene: TRBJ1-4
V gene: TRBV29-1
CDR3 protein: CSVEGQGAEKLFF

J gene: TRBJ2-4
V gene: TRBV5-4
CDR3 protein: CASSLGLAKNIQYF

J gene: TRBJ1-5
V gene: TRBV7-9
CDR3 protein: CASSETENQPQHF

J gene: TRBJ2-1
V gene: TRBV6-5
CDR3 protein: CASRGLADHNEQFF

J gene: TRBJ1-6
V gene: TRBV5-5
CDR3 protein: CASSWDRSNSPLHF

J gene: TRBJ1-1
V gene: TRBV6-6
CDR3 protein: CASSLRTGGVAEAFF

J gene: TRBJ1-1
V gene: TRBV2
CDR3 protein: CASIPRPGGGDTEAFF

J gene: TRBJ1-2
V gene: TRBV6-5
CDR3 protein: CASSYSSGGAGGYTF

J gene: TRBJ1-1
V gene: TRBV7-2
CDR3 protein: CASSFQQGANTEAFF

J gene: TRBJ1-3
V gene: TRBV7-8
CDR3 protein: CASSPRTSTGNTIYF

J gene: TRBJ2-2
V gene: TRBV9
CDR3 protein: CASSVGHGAGELFF

J gene: TRBJ2-3
V gene: TRBV18
CDR3 protein: CASSPRGQGLFTDTQYF

J gene: TRBJ1-2
V gene: TRBV18
CDR3 protein: CASSLTANYGYTF

J gene: TRBJ2-1
V gene: TRBV5-1
CDR3 protein: CASSLGAGGFNNEQFF

J gene: TRBJ2-5
V gene: TRBV7-2
CDR3 protein: CASSLAAGGETQYF

J gene: TRBJ1-2
V gene: TRBV19
CDR3 protein: CASSIWEDYGYTF

J gene: TRBJ2-2
V gene: TRBV7-8
CDR3 protein: CASSLRSGGLAVGTGELFF

J gene: TRBJ1-2
V gene: TRBV7-2
CDR3 protein: CASSPMGEGYGYTF

J gene: TRBJ2-1
V gene: TRBV18
CDR3 protein: CASSLTGTSGSNEQFF

J gene: TRBJ2-7
V gene: TRBV18
CDR3 protein: CASSPEWSSYEQYF

J gene: TRBJ2-3
V gene: TRBV7-3
CDR3 protein: CASSLTSATGDTDTQYF

J gene: TRBJ1-5
V gene: TRBV19
CDR3 protein: CASSIGGLTYSNQPQHF

J gene: TRBJ2-3
V gene: TRBV5-6
CDR3 protein: CASSLGGTSTDTQYF

J gene: TRBJ2-1
V gene: TRBV24-1
CDR3 protein: CATSDGPYNEQFF

J gene: TRBJ1-1
V gene: TRBV5-6
CDR3 protein: CASRRGRKAFF

J gene: TRBJ2-3
V gene: TRBV2
CDR3 protein: CASSETRAVDTQYF

J gene: TRBJ2-5
V gene: TRBV5-1
CDR3 protein: CASSPREETQYF

J gene: TRBJ1-6
V gene: TRBV29-1
CDR3 protein: CSARDSSYNSPLHF

J gene: TRBJ1-5
V gene: TRBV28
CDR3 protein: CASSLWLGDQPQHF

J gene: TRBJ2-1
V gene: TRBV7-2
CDR3 protein: CASSGPGLANEQFF

J gene: TRBJ1-5
V gene: TRBV2
CDR3 protein: CASRTEMWDRALYSNQPQHF

J gene: TRBJ2-1
V gene: TRBV5-1
CDR3 protein: CASSLEANWGTNEQFF

J gene: TRBJ2-3
V gene: TRBV19
CDR3 protein: CASSKGPLFTDTQYF